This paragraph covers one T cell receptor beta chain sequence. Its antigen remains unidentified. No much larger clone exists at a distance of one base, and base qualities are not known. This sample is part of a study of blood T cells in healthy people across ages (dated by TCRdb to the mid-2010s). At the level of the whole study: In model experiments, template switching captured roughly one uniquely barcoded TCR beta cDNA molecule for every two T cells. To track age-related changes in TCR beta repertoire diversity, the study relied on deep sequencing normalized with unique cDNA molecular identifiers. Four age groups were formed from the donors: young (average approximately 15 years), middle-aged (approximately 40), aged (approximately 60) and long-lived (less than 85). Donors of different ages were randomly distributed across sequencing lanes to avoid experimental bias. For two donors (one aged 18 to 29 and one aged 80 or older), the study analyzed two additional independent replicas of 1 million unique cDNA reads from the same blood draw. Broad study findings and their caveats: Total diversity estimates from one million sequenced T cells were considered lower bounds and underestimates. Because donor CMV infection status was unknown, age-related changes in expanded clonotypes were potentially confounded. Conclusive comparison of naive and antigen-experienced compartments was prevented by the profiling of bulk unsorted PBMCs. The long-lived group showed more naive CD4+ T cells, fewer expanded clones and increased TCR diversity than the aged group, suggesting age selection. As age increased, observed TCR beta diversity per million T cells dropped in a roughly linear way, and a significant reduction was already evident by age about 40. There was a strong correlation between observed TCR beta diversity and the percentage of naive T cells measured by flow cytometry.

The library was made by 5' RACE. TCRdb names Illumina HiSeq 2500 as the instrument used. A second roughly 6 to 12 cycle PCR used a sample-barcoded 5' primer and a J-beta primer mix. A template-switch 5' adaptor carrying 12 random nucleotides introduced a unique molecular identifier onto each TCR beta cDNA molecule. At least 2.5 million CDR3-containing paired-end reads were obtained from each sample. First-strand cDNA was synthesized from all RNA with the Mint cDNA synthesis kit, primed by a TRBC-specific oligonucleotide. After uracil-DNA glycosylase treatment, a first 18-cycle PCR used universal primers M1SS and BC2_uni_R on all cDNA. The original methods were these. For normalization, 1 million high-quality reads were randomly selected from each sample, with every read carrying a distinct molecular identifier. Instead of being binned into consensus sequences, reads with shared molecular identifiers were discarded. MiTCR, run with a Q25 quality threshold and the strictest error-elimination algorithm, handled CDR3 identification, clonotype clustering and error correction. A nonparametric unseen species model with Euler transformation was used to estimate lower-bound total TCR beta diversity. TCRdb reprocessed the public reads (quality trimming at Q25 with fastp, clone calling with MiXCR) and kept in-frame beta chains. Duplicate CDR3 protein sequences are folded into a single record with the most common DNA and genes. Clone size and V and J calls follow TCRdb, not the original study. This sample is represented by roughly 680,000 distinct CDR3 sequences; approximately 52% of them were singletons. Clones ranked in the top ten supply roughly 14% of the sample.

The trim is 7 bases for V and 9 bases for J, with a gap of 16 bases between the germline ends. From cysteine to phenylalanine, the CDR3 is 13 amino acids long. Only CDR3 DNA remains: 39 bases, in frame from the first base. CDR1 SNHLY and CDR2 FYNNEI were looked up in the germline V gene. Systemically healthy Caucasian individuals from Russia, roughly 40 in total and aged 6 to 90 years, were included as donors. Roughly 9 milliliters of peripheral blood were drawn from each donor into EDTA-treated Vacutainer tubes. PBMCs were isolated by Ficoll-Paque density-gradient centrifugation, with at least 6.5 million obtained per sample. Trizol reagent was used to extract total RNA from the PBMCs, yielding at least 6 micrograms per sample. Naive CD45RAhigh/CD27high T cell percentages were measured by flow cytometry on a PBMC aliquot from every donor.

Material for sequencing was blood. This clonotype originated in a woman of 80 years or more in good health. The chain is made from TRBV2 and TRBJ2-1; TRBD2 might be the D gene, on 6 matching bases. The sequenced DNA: TGTGCCAGCAATAGCGGTGGCAATTGTGAGCAGTTCTTC. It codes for CASNSGGNCEQFF.